This T cell receptor (beta chain) was recorded in a study of glioma-infiltrating T cells after dendritic cell vaccination. Notes on the study in general: The cohort had few patients with full blood and tumor sets. No direct clonality-survival link was found; a diverse polyclonal response may matter.

Germline V gene data show CDR1 as SGHRS and CDR2 as YFSETQ. V was clipped by 0 bases and J by 8 bases, with 11 bases between them. CDR3 length: 14 amino acids. Remarks on this clone: What it recognizes is unknown.

Generated by immunoSEQ multiplex PCR, the TCRdb table keeps only in-frame clones and is missing some. The table includes more than 30,000 clones, over 90% detected once. The specimen was blood, collected before dendritic cell vaccination. This clonotype was obtained from a human donor with glioblastoma. The chain joins TRBV5-1 to TRBJ1-4; D perhaps matches TRBD1 (5 bases). DNA of the CDR3: TGCGCCAGCAGCTTGGCGGGGGTGGGCGAAAAACTGTTTTTT. It encodes CASSLAGVGEKLFF.